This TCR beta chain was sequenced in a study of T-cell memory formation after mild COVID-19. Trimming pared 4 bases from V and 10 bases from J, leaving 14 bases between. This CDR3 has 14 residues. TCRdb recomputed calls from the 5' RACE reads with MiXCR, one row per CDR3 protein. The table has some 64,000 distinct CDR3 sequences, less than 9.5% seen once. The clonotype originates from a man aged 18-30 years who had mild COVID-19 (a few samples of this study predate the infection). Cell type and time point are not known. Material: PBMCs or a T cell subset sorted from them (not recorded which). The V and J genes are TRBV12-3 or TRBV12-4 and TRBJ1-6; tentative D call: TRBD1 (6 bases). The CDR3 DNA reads TGTGCCAGCAGTTCCAACAGGGTTCACTCACCCCTCCACTTT. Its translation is CASSSNRVHSPLHF.